These 26 T cell receptor beta chains were sequenced from one sample in a study of blood T cell repertoires in COVID-19. The protocol was immunoSEQ multiplex PCR, while the TCRdb copy is restricted to in-frame clones and leaves out a portion. The sample holds some 300,000 clones, about 89% seen once. The sample comprised PBMCs or T cells enriched from blood (not recorded which). The source of these receptors is a woman in her forties who had recovered from COVID-19.

This clone has just a few counts. The chain links TRBV9 to TRBJ1-3; D remains ambiguous. The V gene lost 0 bases and the J gene lost 0 bases, with 7 bases spanning the gap. CDR3 size: 15 residues. Germline V gene lookup returns CDR1 SGDLS and CDR2 YYNGEE. CDR3: CASSVEGGSGNTIYF. DNA for the CDR3: TGTGCCAGCAGCGTAGAGGGAGGCTCTGGAAACACCATATATTTT.

The rearrangement joins TRBV23-1 to TRBJ2-1; 9 nucleotides line up with TRBD1. TRBV23-1 is an ORF; its function is uncertain. The CDR3 runs to 17 residues. J was trimmed by 0 bases and V by 6 bases; bases with no gene match: 9. The CDR3 loop is CASSPGQGMSSYNEQFF. CDR3 bases: TGCGCCAGCAGCCCGGGACAGGGCATGAGCTCCTACAATGAGCAGTTCTTC.

This clone came up once. The rearrangement joins TRBV4-3 to TRBJ2-1, with 9 bases aligning to TRBD2. Germline loops: CDR1 LGHNA, CDR2 YSLEER. Losses at the gene ends were 4 bases for V and 8 bases for J; bases not matched to a gene: 12. The CDR3 consists of 16 residues. The DNA for the CDR3 is TGCGCCAGCAGCCGGGCTGTGGGGACTAGCTCTGATGAGCAGTTCTTC. Its protein is CASSRAVGTSSDEQFF.

This rearrangement joins TRBV11-3 to TRBJ1-1; tentatively, D is TRBD1 (5 bases). Germline V gene sequence: CDR1 SGHNT, CDR2 YENEEA. The CDR3 runs 14 residues. V was clipped by 5 bases and J by 1 base, with 11 bases between them. DNA of the CDR3: TGTGCCAGCAGCGGGGCCGCCGCGAACACTGAAGCTTTCTTT. The encoded protein is CASSGAAANTEAFF.

As for this clone: This same CDR3 is encoded by further DNA sequences in the sample. The chain employs TRBV9 and TRBJ2-1, with a weak D call TRBD2 (5 bases). Trimming took 0 bases from V and 4 from J, leaving 14 bases between them. Germline CDR1 SGDLS, CDR2 YYNGEE. The CDR3 length is 16 residues. CDR3 nucleotides: TGTGCCAGCAGCGTAGGGGTGCGGGTAGCTTACAATGAGCAGTTCTTC. Residues: CASSVGVRVAYNEQFF.

V usage is TRBV7-3 and J usage is TRBJ2-1, with D perhaps TRBD2 (6 bases). Germline V lookup: CDR1 SGHTA, CDR2 FQGTGA. CDR3 length: 16 amino acids. V was trimmed by 1 base and J by 0 bases, leaving 10 bases between them. CDR3: CASSLSPRGSYNEQFF. Written as DNA, the CDR3 is TGTGCCAGCAGCTTAAGTCCGCGGGGCTCCTACAATGAGCAGTTCTTC.

The chain links TRBV12-5 to TRBJ2-1, with 8 bases matching TRBD1. After removal of 7 bases from V and 4 bases from J, the junction contained 6 bases not matched to a gene. The CDR3 runs 14 residues. Germline V gives CDR1 LGHNT, CDR2 FRNRAP. The CDR3 coding sequence is TGTGCTAGTGCCCCGGGACAGGCGTACAATGAGCAGTTCTTC. Translation gives CASAPGQAYNEQFF.

CDR3 region: CASSEERWATGNTIYF. For the CDR3, the DNA is TGCGCCAGCAGTGAAGAGAGATGGGCGACTGGAAACACCATATATTTT. This rearrangement joins TRBV4-3 to TRBJ1-3; D not certain. This CDR3 region has 16 residues. Trimming pared 6 bases from V and 2 bases from J, leaving 17 bases between. Germline V gene data show CDR1 as LGHNA and CDR2 as YSLEER.

A single count supports this clone. This sample also contains other DNA sequences that code for the same CDR3. This chain connects TRBV18 to TRBJ1-6, with TRBD1 matching over 10 bases. This CDR3 comprises 14 residues. From germline, CDR1 is KGHSH and CDR2 LQKENI. Germline trimming cut 6 bases from V and 8 bases from J; bases unmatched to any gene: 4. The chain's CDR3 is CASSPGTGDSPLHF. CDR3 bases: TGTGCCAGCTCCCCCGGGACAGGGGATTCACCCCTCCACTTT.

The chain combines TRBV7-2 with TRBJ1-2; D call uncertain. The CDR3 length is 12 residues. Germline CDR1 reads SGHTA; CDR2 reads FQGNSA. The V and J ends lost 5 bases and 9 bases respectively, with 13 bases between them. CDR3 sequence reads: CASSPTDCCYTF. The CDR3 region has the DNA TGTGCCAGCAGCCCAACCGACTGTTGCTACACCTTC.

This clone appeared a single time. V and J are TRBV6-5 and TRBJ1-6, with D possibly being TRBD1 (6 bases). Trimming shortened V by 6 bases and J by 7 bases, and 13 bases separated the two germline ends. CDR3 length: 14 residues. CDR1 and CDR2 from the germline V gene are MNHEY and SVGAGI. The CDR3 region is CASRHRASNSPLHF. The DNA for the CDR3 is TGTGCCAGCAGACACAGGGCTTCGAATTCACCCCTCCACTTT.

This clone occurred once. The chain combines TRBV6-5 with TRBJ2-1; 8 bases match TRBD1. Trimming took 3 bases from V and 3 from J; bases not matched to a gene: 7. There are 16 residues in the CDR3. CDR1 and CDR2 (germline): MNHEY, SVGAGI. CDR3 region: CASSYSTGTGYNEQFF. The CDR3 DNA reads TGTGCCAGCAGTTATTCCACCGGGACAGGCTACAATGAGCAGTTCTTC.

The chain employs TRBV2 and TRBJ2-2; a weak D match, TRBD2 (6 bases). Trimming pared 4 bases from V and 3 bases from J, leaving 15 bases between. Looked up from germline, CDR1 is SNHLY and CDR2 is FYNNEI. This CDR3 is 16 amino acids long. The CDR3 sequence is CASSAWRVTDTGELFF. CDR3 nucleotides: TGTGCCAGCAGTGCGTGGAGGGTTACGGACACCGGGGAGCTGTTTTTT.

The rearrangement joins TRBV24-1 to TRBJ2-7; D is unresolved. This CDR3 region has 9 residues. Trimming stripped 7 bases from V and 7 bases from J, with 4 bases between. Germline V gene lookup returns CDR1 KGHDR and CDR2 SFDVKD. The CDR3 region is CATSCEQYF. The CDR3 DNA follows: TGTGCCACCAGCTGTGAGCAGTACTTC.

V gene TRBV30 combines with J gene TRBJ1-2; D may be TRBD1 (6 bases). Between the trimmed V and J ends, which lost 5 bases and 5 bases, there was a span of 21 bases. The CDR3 has 15 amino acids. Germline-derived CDR1 and CDR2 are GTSNPN and SVGIG (reference sequence). The CDR3 reads CAWGGPGRFRYGYTF. CDR3 sequence (DNA): TGTGCCTGGGGGGGGCCAGGGAGGTTTAGGTATGGCTACACCTTC.

The rearrangement uses TRBV7-3 and TRBJ2-3, with D possibly matching TRBD2 (6 bases). CDR1 is SGHTA, CDR2 FQGTGA, per germline. V was shortened by 4 bases and J by 4 bases, with 18 bases between the two germline ends. This CDR3 has 16 residues. The CDR3 region is CASSYRAGRSSDTQYF. In DNA form, the CDR3 reads TGTGCCAGCAGCTACCGGGCAGGGAGGTCATCAGATACGCAGTATTTT.

This chain uses TRBV3-1 (or the pseudogene TRBV3-2) with TRBJ2-7; 8 bases fit TRBD1. The CDR3 length is 14 residues. V trimming: 4 bases; J trimming: 5 bases; junction bases outside the gene matches: 7. Germline lookup yields CDR1 LGHDT and CDR2 YNNKEL (reference sequence). The CDR3 nucleotides read TGTGCCAGCAGCCTCCGGGACAGGTTCGACGAGCAGTACTTC. Translation gives CASSLRDRFDEQYF.

The sample holds one count of this clone. V and J are TRBV5-1 and TRBJ1-2, with TRBD1 matching 11 bases. CDR1 SGHRS and CDR2 YFSETQ come from the germline V gene. V lost 3 bases, J lost 7 bases, and 8 bases stayed unmatched. CDR3 size: 15 residues. The CDR3 bases are TGCGCCAGCAGCTCCTCAACCGGGACAGGGGGTGGCTACACCTTC. This encodes CASSSSTGTGGGYTF.

This clone turned up a few times. The chain couples TRBV2 to TRBJ2-1, with D perhaps TRBD2 (5 bases). Per the germline V gene, CDR1 is SNHLY and CDR2 is FYNNEI. This CDR3 spans 14 amino acids. Trimming removed 9 bases from V and 7 bases from J, with 19 bases in between. CDR3: CASLRESVGNEQFF. The CDR3 region has the DNA TGTGCCAGTTTAAGGGAGAGTGTAGGGAATGAGCAGTTCTTC.

This rearrangement joins TRBV4-3 to TRBJ1-2, with D hard to call. Germline V gene data show CDR1 as LGHNA and CDR2 as YSLEER. Deletions cut 1 base from V and 4 bases from J, with 10 bases between. This CDR3 has 14 amino acids. The DNA of the CDR3 is TGCGCCAGCAGCCAAGTGCGATTCGGCTATGGCTACACCTTC. Translated: CASSQVRFGYGYTF.

In nucleotides, the CDR3 is TGTGCCAGCAGCAACGAGCGGGGGGGTCACCTCTACGAGCAGTACTTC. Translated, it gives CASSNERGGHLYEQYF. This chain joins TRBV21-1 and TRBJ2-7; TRBD2 was called by the table and not checked on the DNA. TRBV21-1 is designated a pseudogene. This CDR3 has 16 amino acids.

The CDR3 is CASSEQTTYEQYF. In DNA form, the CDR3 reads TGTGCCAGTAGTGAACAGACTACCTACGAGCAGTACTTC. The J gene is TRBJ2-7, the V gene TRBV19; D perhaps matches TRBD2 (5 bases). Trimming shortened V by 5 bases and J by 2 bases, and 10 bases separated the two germline ends. Germline V gives CDR1 LNHDA, CDR2 SQIVND (reference sequence). This CDR3 has 13 residues.

CDR3 coding DNA: TGTGCCAGCTGGGCTAGCACAGATACGCAGTATTTT. This translates into CASWASTDTQYF. The rearrangement links TRBV6-5 to TRBJ2-3; D is undetermined. This CDR3 spans 12 amino acids. The germline gives CDR1 MNHEY, CDR2 SVGAGI. Trimming cost V 8 bases and J 0 bases, with 6 bases left between them.

This clone was seen only once. This chain links TRBV5-1 with TRBJ2-7, with 9 bases that match TRBD1. V lost 0 bases and J lost 6; bases outside the gene matches: 13. Per germline, CDR1 SGHRS and CDR2 YFSETQ. The CDR3 is 17 residues long. As DNA, the CDR3 is TGCGCCAGCAGCTTGGGGGGACCGGGACAGGGACTGAGCGAGCAGTACTTC. The encoded protein is CASSLGGPGQGLSEQYF.

This chain uses TRBV6-5 with TRBJ1-3; D not resolved. The CDR3 sequence is 14 residues long. The V end lost 8 bases, the J end lost 4 bases, and 15 bases lay between the germline ends. Germline CDR1 is MNHEY and CDR2 is SVGAGI. The CDR3 spells CASRRDSRGNTIYF. The CDR3, as DNA: TGTGCCAGCCGGCGAGATTCGAGGGGAAACACCATATATTTT.

In its sample, this clone was seen a few times. This chain uses TRBV19 with TRBJ1-2; the match to TRBD1 covers 7 bases. The CDR3 covers 15 residues. V was pared by 1 base and J by 1 base, with 3 bases of the junction left unmatched. In germline, CDR1 is LNHDA, CDR2 SQIVND (reference sequence). CDR3 nucleotide sequence: TGTGCCAGTAGTATAGGGGCAGGGGGTAACTATGGCTACACCTTC. Translating gives CASSIGAGGNYGYTF.